These 21 T cell receptor beta chains came from one sample sequenced in a study of spatial heterogeneity in lung cancer. These TCRs are of unknown antigen specificity. The time point is: sample taken at primary tumor resection. TCRdb re-derived calls from the 5' RACE reads in MiXCR, one entry per CDR3 protein. This table holds about 200 distinct CDR3 sequences, more than 15% found once. Whole-study results and caveats: One measure, the expanded intratumoral alpha and beta TCR count, tracked tumor mutation counts.

The input for sequencing was lung tumor tissue, taken at surgery. Receptors originate from a male donor with early-stage non-small cell lung cancer.

Judged by abundance, this clonotype is large. This beta chain is an unintended read in a library built for alpha chains; its size means little. The rearrangement joins TRBV5-1 to TRBJ2-5, with unresolved D. CDR3 length: 14 amino acids. Germline V gene lookup returns CDR1 SGHRS and CDR2 YFSETQ. V was pared by 6 bases and J by 5 bases, with 17 bases between. The DNA for the CDR3 is TGCGCCAGCAACCCCCGAGTGGGGAAGGAGACCCAGTACTTC. It encodes CASNPRVGKETQYF.

This clonotype was counted a few times. Being off target in a library aimed at alpha chains, this beta chain has a size of little meaning. The CDR3 sequence: CSGNLPGEGQYF. The CDR3, as DNA: TGCAGTGGTAATCTTCCAGGGGAGGGCCAGTACTTC. J is TRBJ2-5 and V is TRBV20-1; TRBD2 is a possible D gene (7 bases). CDR1 is DFQATT and CDR2 is SNEGSKA in the germline V gene (reference sequence). V was shortened by 7 bases and J by 10 bases, with 19 bases between the two germline ends. The CDR3 runs to 12 residues.

Worth noting for this clonotype: The library was built for alpha chains, so this beta chain is an off-target read and its size means little. The chain combines TRBV28 with TRBJ1-2; unclear D gene. This CDR3 has 14 amino acids. Deletions cut 3 bases from V and 1 base from J, with 9 bases between. Germline V lookup: CDR1 MDHEN, CDR2 SYDVKM. DNA of the CDR3: TGTGCCAGCAGTTTGGTCCCATTTAACTATGGCTACACCTTC. Encoded protein: CASSLVPFNYGYTF.

To note about this clonotype: This beta chain represents an off-target read in a library built for alpha chains; its size is of limited meaning. The J gene is TRBJ2-5, the V gene TRBV6-2 or TRBV6-3, with D unclear. The germline V gene encodes CDR1 MNHEY and CDR2 SVGEGT. The CDR3 length is 11 residues. V was clipped by 4 bases and J by 5 bases, with 5 bases between them. The CDR3 region is CASSCGETQYF. The CDR3, as DNA: TGTGCCAGCAGTTGCGGCGAGACCCAGTACTTC.

A word on this clonotype: The library was built for alpha chains, so this beta chain is an off-target read and its size means little. This chain joins TRBV6-5 and TRBJ2-1, with 8 bases aligning to TRBD2. The CDR3 is 13 amino acids. V shed 6 bases and J 10 bases; nucleotides not matched to a gene: 8. Per the germline V gene, CDR1 is MNHEY and CDR2 is SVGAGI. In DNA form, the CDR3 reads TGTGCCAGCAGCCTGGCGGGAGGAGGGGAGCAGTTCTTC. Its protein product is CASSLAGGGEQFF.

Within the sample, this clonotype is hyperexpanded. Since the library was made to target alpha chains, this beta chain is a stray read and its abundance is not meaningful. The chain recombines TRBV6-2 or TRBV6-3 with TRBJ2-1, with D possibly TRBD1 on 5 matching bases. The V end was cut by 2 bases, the J end by 8 bases, with 10 bases between. There are 13 residues in the CDR3. Per germline, CDR1 MNHEY and CDR2 SVGEGT. CDR3 sequence (DNA): TGTGCCAGCAGTTACGGGGCCGAGTATGAGCAGTTCTTC. Translating gives CASSYGAEYEQFF.

Concerning this clonotype itself: This beta chain is a stray read from a library made for alpha chains; its abundance is not meaningful. The chain has TRBV19 and TRBJ2-7; TRBD1 aligns across 8 bases. Trimming cost V 4 bases and J 7 bases; bases outside gene matches: 9. The CDR3 totals 14 residues. The germline gives CDR1 LNHDA, CDR2 SQIVND (reference sequence). The CDR3 nucleotides are TGTGCCAGTAGTACCGGGACAGGTTTAGGAGAGCAGTACTTC. It is translated as CASSTGTGLGEQYF.

As regards this clonotype: For a library built for alpha chains, this beta chain is a stray read; little rests on its size. The gene calls are TRBV6-4 and TRBJ2-7; D possibly corresponds to TRBD1 (6 bases). From germline, CDR1 is MRHNA and CDR2 SNTAGT. V lost 0 bases and J 3 bases, leaving 9 bases between the germline ends. CDR3 length: 14 amino acids. The DNA of the CDR3 is TGTGCCAGCAGTGACTCGGCAGGGGACTACGAGCAGTACTTC. As protein: CASSDSAGDYEQYF.

By proportion, this clonotype is large (0.1 to 1%). With the library built for alpha chains, this beta chain is off target and its frequency is not meaningful. The genes are TRBV4-1 and TRBJ2-5, with TRBD1 as a possible D gene (6 bases). Deletions cut 1 base from V and 0 bases from J, with 12 bases between. Germline V CDR1 and CDR2: MGHRA, YSYEKL. The CDR3 totals 16 residues. CDR3: CASSQGDIGYQETQYF. In nucleotides, the CDR3 is TGCGCCAGCAGCCAAGGGGACATCGGGTACCAAGAGACCCAGTACTTC.

By sample fraction, this clonotype is large. The library was prepared for alpha chains; this beta chain is a stray read, so its frequency means little. The chain employs TRBV7-9 and TRBJ2-2; TRBD1 matches 9 bases. The CDR3 is 16 amino acids. The V and J ends lost 2 bases and 2 bases, in that order; junction bases with no gene match: 3. Germline assignment: CDR1 SEHNR and CDR2 FQNEAQ (reference sequence). The CDR3 is CASSLRQGVNTGELFF. As DNA, the CDR3 is TGTGCCAGCAGCTTACGACAGGGGGTTAACACCGGGGAGCTGTTTTTT.

About this clonotype: This beta chain came through as a stray read in a library set up for alpha chains, and its size says little. The chain carries TRBV19 and TRBJ2-4, with 9 nucleotides matching TRBD2. The CDR3 length is 14 residues. The V gene's germline CDR1 is LNHDA and CDR2 SQIVND (reference sequence). After removal of 7 bases from V and 0 bases from J, the junction contained 1 base not matched to a gene. DNA of the CDR3: TGTGCCAGTACTAGCGGGGTAGCCAAAAACATTCAGTACTTC. It yields the protein CASTSGVAKNIQYF.

Within the sample, this clonotype is large. With the library built for alpha chains, this beta chain is off target and its frequency is not meaningful. The chain is built from TRBV6-5 and TRBJ2-3; TRBD2 aligns across 11 bases. The trim removed 5 bases at V and 10 bases at J, leaving 8 bases unmatched. Germline V gene sequence: CDR1 MNHEY, CDR2 SVGAGI. The length of the CDR3 is 14 residues. The CDR3 region is CASSPPTSGDAQYF. The CDR3 DNA is TGTGCCAGCAGTCCCCCGACTAGCGGGGATGCGCAGTATTTT.

In this sample, this clonotype turned up a few times. This beta chain turned up in a library designed for alpha chains; as an off-target read, its abundance says little. The chain recombines TRBV5-1 with TRBJ1-1; no reliable D call. V was cut by 0 bases and J by 3 bases, with 9 bases left in between. The CDR3 has 14 amino acids. Germline V gene lookup returns CDR1 SGHRS and CDR2 YFSETQ. The CDR3 coding sequence is TGCGCCAGCAGCTTGGTCTCGTCGGACACTGAAGCTTTCTTT. Translated, it gives CASSLVSSDTEAFF.

As for this clonotype: For a library built for alpha chains, this beta chain is a stray read; little rests on its size. This CDR3 is CATSRLAGGTSSYNEQFF. CDR3 nucleotide sequence: TGTGCCACCAGCAGGCTAGCGGGGGGGACTAGCTCCTACAATGAGCAGTTCTTC. The chain links TRBV15 to TRBJ2-1; 12 bases align to TRBD2. CDR3 length equals 18 residues. V was clipped by 3 bases and J by 0 bases; unmatched bases: 6. CDR1 is LNHNV and CDR2 is YYDKDF in the germline V gene (reference sequence).

This clonotype rates as hyperexpanded. Because this beta chain is a stray read in a library intended to capture alpha chains, its abundance should not be given much weight. The chain has TRBV20-1 and TRBJ2-2; maybe TRBD1 (5 bases). Germline loops: CDR1 DFQATT, CDR2 SNEGSKA (reference sequence). CDR3 length: 13 amino acids. The V end lost 6 bases, the J end lost 1 base, and 9 bases lay between the germline ends. The DNA for the CDR3 is TGCAGTGCCCACGGACAGAACACCGGGGAGCTGTTTTTT. It translates to CSAHGQNTGELFF.

This clonotype came up a few times. This beta chain is a stray sequence in a library constructed for alpha chains; its clone size is not meaningful. The rearrangement links TRBV21-1 to TRBJ1-2. TRBV21-1 is described as a pseudogene. The CDR3 sequence is 13 residues long. Written as DNA, the CDR3 is TGTGCCAGCAGCAAACAGGGCCGATATGGCTACACCTTC. Encoded protein: CASSKQGRYGYTF.

By sample fraction, this clonotype is medium-sized. The size of this beta chain means little, since it is a stray read in a library made for alpha chains. The chain employs TRBV7-6 and TRBJ1-1; tentative D call: TRBD1 (5 bases). V shed 5 bases and J shed 2 bases, with 9 bases lying between them. Germline assignment: CDR1 SGHVS and CDR2 FNYEAQ. This CDR3 is built from 13 residues. The CDR3 nucleotides are TGTGCCAGCAGCGCGGGGGGAAACACTGAAGCTTTCTTT. It specifies CASSAGGNTEAFF.

In its sample, this clonotype is medium-sized. The library was prepared for alpha chains; this beta chain is a stray read, so its frequency means little. The V call is TRBV6-2 or TRBV6-3, the J call TRBJ2-3, with D possibly being TRBD1 (5 bases). Germline CDR1 MNHEY, CDR2 SVGEGT. This CDR3 has 13 residues. V was trimmed by 6 bases and J by 6 bases, leaving 13 bases between them. As DNA, the CDR3 is TGTGCCAGCAGGAAGGACAATTGGGATACGCAGTATTTT. Residues: CASRKDNWDTQYF.

This clonotype has just a few counts. This beta chain is a stray read from a library made for alpha chains; its abundance is not meaningful. In DNA form, the CDR3 reads TGTGCCAGCAGCTTGAGTCCCAATATCGGGGAGCAGTACTTC. This codes for CASSLSPNIGEQYF. This chain connects TRBV7-9 to TRBJ2-7; the D is unclear. This CDR3 has 14 residues. Per the germline V gene, CDR1 is SEHNR and CDR2 is FQNEAQ (reference sequence). Between the trimmed V and J ends, which lost 3 bases and 7 bases, there was a span of 16 bases.

About this clonotype: For a library built for alpha chains, this beta chain is a stray read; little rests on its size. The chain uses TRBV10-3 and TRBJ1-2, with D unresolved. This CDR3 is built from 13 residues. Germline assignment: CDR1 ENHRY and CDR2 SYGVKD. Trimming pared 4 bases from V and 4 bases from J, leaving 10 bases between. CDR3 nucleotides: TGTGCCATCAGTGGAGGCAGAATCTATGGCTACACCTTC. Its translation is CAISGGRIYGYTF.

This clonotype came up a few times. This beta chain is an unintended read in a library built for alpha chains; its size means little. This chain joins TRBV7-9 and TRBJ1-4; TRBD1 is a possible D gene (6 bases). This CDR3 has 12 amino acids. Trimming shortened V by 5 bases and J by 10 bases, and 11 bases separated the two germline ends. CDR1 is SEHNR, CDR2 FQNEAQ, per germline (reference sequence). The CDR3 sequence: CASSSTGPKLFF. The DNA for the CDR3 is TGTGCCAGCAGCAGCACAGGGCCAAAACTGTTTTTT.